The 14 T cell receptor beta chains listed next were all sequenced from one sample in a study of blood T cell repertoires in COVID-19. Generated by immunoSEQ multiplex PCR, the TCRdb table keeps only in-frame clones and is missing some. This table holds 150,000 to 200,000 clones, 85% to 90% found once. Sequences were obtained from PBMCs or T cells enriched from blood (not recorded which). The receptors come from a woman aged 50 to 65 who had recovered from COVID-19.

This clone was seen only a few times. The rearrangement joins TRBV6-1 to TRBJ2-4; D gene uncertain. This CDR3 contains 11 residues. Germline CDR1 is MNHNS and CDR2 is SASEGT. The V and J ends lost 3 bases and 10 bases respectively, with 7 bases between them. In DNA, the CDR3 is TGTGCCAGCAGTGATGGGCTTATTCAGTACTTC. Its protein is CASSDGLIQYF.

The V call is TRBV29-1, the J call TRBJ2-7; 15 nucleotides agree with TRBD2. In germline, CDR1 is SQVTM, CDR2 ANQGSEA. This CDR3 spans 17 amino acids. CDR3 DNA: TGCACCCTTCCTCCCGGACTAGCGGGGGGGGGCTCCTACGAGCAGTACTTC. Its translation: CTLPPGLAGGGSYEQYF.

This chain links TRBV6-5 with TRBJ2-3; 11 bases line up with TRBD2. CDR1 is MNHEY, CDR2 SVGAGI, per germline. V dropped 6 bases and J dropped 6; count of bases not matched to a gene: 5. CDR3 length equals 14 residues. Written as DNA, the CDR3 is TGTGCCAGCAGAATAGCGGGGGGGCTCGATACGCAGTATTTT. It codes for CASRIAGGLDTQYF.

J is TRBJ1-2 and V is TRBV5-1; D is ambiguous. Germline CDR1 and CDR2: SGHRS and YFSETQ. V was clipped by 1 base and J by 7 bases, with 11 bases between them. The CDR3 length is 13 residues. The CDR3 region has the DNA TGCGCCAGCAGCTTGTCTCAGGCGGGTGGCTACACCTTC. It yields the protein CASSLSQAGGYTF.

This sequence joins TRBV19 and TRBJ2-1; the match to TRBD1 covers 7 bases. The ends lost 8 bases at V and 4 bases at J; junction bases unmatched: 5. The germline V gene encodes CDR1 LNHDA and CDR2 SQIVND (reference sequence). CDR3 size: 13 residues. The CDR3 DNA sequence: TGTGCCAGTCGACAGGGTCGGTACAATGAGCAGTTCTTC. Protein product: CASRQGRYNEQFF.

The chain has TRBV7-9 and TRBJ1-2; D is perhaps TRBD1 (6 bases). The CDR3 consists of 17 residues. The V end was cut by 3 bases, the J end by 3 bases, with 20 bases between. Germline V gives CDR1 SEHNR, CDR2 FQNEAQ (reference sequence). In DNA, the CDR3 is TGTGCCAGCAGCTTGGGAGAAGGGACACCTCGTGACTATGGCTACACCTTC. This sequence encodes CASSLGEGTPRDYGYTF.

The CDR3 spells CATSETGDTQYF. In DNA, the CDR3 is TGTGCCACCAGTGAGACAGGAGATACGCAGTATTTT. The gene calls are TRBV24-1 and TRBJ2-3; tentatively, D is TRBD1 (6 bases). The CDR3 spans 12 residues. CDR1 and CDR2 (germline): KGHDR, SFDVKD. With 4 bases removed from V and 5 bases from J, the gap between germline ends came to 6 bases.

The rearrangement joins TRBV6-5 to TRBJ1-2; 8 bases agree with TRBD1. The CDR3 is 14 residues long. Germline values: CDR1 MNHEY, CDR2 SVGAGI. Trimming at V came to 2 bases and at J to 7 bases, leaving 6 bases not matched to a gene. The CDR3 region has the DNA TGTGCCAGCAGTTACGGACAGGGAGCTTCTGGCTACACCTTC. It translates to CASSYGQGASGYTF.

The chain employs TRBV19 and TRBJ1-5; TRBD1 matches 8 bases. This CDR3 contains 14 residues. The trim removed 4 bases at V and 9 bases at J, leaving 8 bases unmatched. Germline-derived CDR1 and CDR2 are LNHDA and SQIVND (reference sequence). The CDR3 region is CASSSAGTGRPQHF. CDR3 nucleotide sequence: TGTGCCAGTAGTAGCGCGGGGACAGGTCGGCCCCAGCATTTT.

This chain connects TRBV3-1 (or the pseudogene TRBV3-2) to TRBJ1-2, with TRBD1 as a possible D gene (6 bases). The CDR3 runs to 16 residues. Per germline, CDR1 LGHDT and CDR2 YNNKEL (reference sequence). The germline V and J ends were trimmed by 1 base and 1 base, with 13 bases remaining between them. CDR3 coding DNA: TGTGCCAGCAGCCAAGGGAGAGGACAGCTTAACTATGGCTACACCTTC. Its protein is CASSQGRGQLNYGYTF.

The J gene is TRBJ1-1, the V gene TRBV27; D may be TRBD1 (6 bases). The ends were cut back, 5 bases at V and 1 base at J, with 8 bases in the middle. Germline V gives CDR1 MNHEY, CDR2 SMNVEV (reference sequence). This CDR3 contains 13 residues. CDR3 in amino acids: CASSKGQNTEAFF. The CDR3 coding sequence is TGTGCCAGCAGTAAGGGACAGAACACTGAAGCTTTCTTT.

The J gene is TRBJ1-2, the V gene TRBV4-3; 8 bases are a match to TRBD1. Germline trimming cut 0 bases from V and 1 base from J; bases unmatched to any gene: 7. The CDR3 is 17 amino acids. Germline loops: CDR1 LGHNA, CDR2 YSLEER. CDR3: CASSQDYRDRFNYGYTF. CDR3 nucleotide sequence: TGCGCCAGCAGCCAAGATTATCGGGACAGGTTTAACTATGGCTACACCTTC.

CDR3 DNA sequence: TGTGCCAGCAGTTACTCGAGGGGGTTGCAGCCCCAGCATTTT. It specifies CASSYSRGLQPQHF. The V and J genes are TRBV6-2 or TRBV6-3 and TRBJ1-5, with a possible D match to TRBD1 (6 bases). V was shortened by 0 bases and J by 7 bases, with 10 bases between the two germline ends. The CDR3 runs to 14 residues. The germline V gene encodes CDR1 MNHEY and CDR2 SVGEGT.

This rearrangement joins TRBV3-1 (or the pseudogene TRBV3-2) to TRBJ2-1; 7 positions agree with TRBD1. CDR3 size: 14 residues. Germline V gene data show CDR1 as LGHDT and CDR2 as YNNKEL (reference sequence). Germline trimming cut 1 base from V and 7 bases from J; bases unmatched to any gene: 4. The CDR3 loop reads CASSQGSGGNEQFF. In nucleotides, the CDR3 is TGTGCCAGCAGCCAAGGATCAGGGGGAAATGAGCAGTTCTTC.